Shown below are 27 T cell receptor beta chains from a single sample sequenced in a study of blood T cell repertoires in COVID-19. TCRdb keeps only in-frame clones here, not all; method: immunoSEQ multiplex PCR. The repertoire consists of under 250,000 clones, with about nine tenths occurring once and the leading ten covering about 9.9%. Material: peripheral blood. These receptor sequences come from a man aged 45 to 65 with COVID-19, enrolled during active disease.

The chain uses TRBV12-3 or TRBV12-4 and TRBJ1-1, with D unclear. The CDR3 sequence is 13 residues long. V was trimmed by 5 bases and J by 1 base, leaving 8 bases between them. The CDR3 DNA follows: TGTGCCAGCAGTCCGCGGAAGAACACTGAAGCTTTCTTT. Amino acids: CASSPRKNTEAFF.

This clone was seen just once. The chain joins TRBV28 to TRBJ1-2; D gene ambiguous. Deletions cut 4 bases from V and 1 base from J, with 13 bases between. From germline, CDR1 is MDHEN and CDR2 SYDVKM. The length of the CDR3 is 15 residues. This CDR3 reads CASSSGSADNYGYTF. CDR3 nucleotides: TGTGCCAGCAGTTCCGGGAGCGCGGATAACTATGGCTACACCTTC.

The chain employs TRBV9 and TRBJ1-2; D might be TRBD1 (5 bases). Germline V gene data show CDR1 as SGDLS and CDR2 as YYNGEE. The CDR3 contains 16 residues. V gave up 0 bases and J gave up 14 bases, with 26 bases separating them. CDR3 nucleotide sequence: TGTGCCAGCAGCGTAGTCGACAGCCCCCTCGAAGGGGCTGATACCTTC. It encodes CASSVVDSPLEGADTF.

This clone was recorded once. The CDR3 sequence: CASSQQGSNEKLFF. The CDR3 region has the DNA TGTGCCAGCTCACAACAGGGGAGTAATGAAAAACTGTTTTTT. The rearrangement uses TRBV18 and TRBJ1-4; 7 bases agree with TRBD1. V was clipped by 4 bases and J by 4 bases; unmatched bases: 3. CDR1 and CDR2 from the germline V gene are KGHSH and LQKENI. CDR3 length equals 14 residues.

The chain carries TRBV7-2 and TRBJ1-2; 9 bases are shared with TRBD1. This CDR3 is 13 amino acids long. Losses at the gene ends were 5 bases for V and 8 bases for J; bases not matched to a gene: 6. Per the germline V gene, CDR1 is SGHTA and CDR2 is FQGNSA. DNA for the CDR3: TGTGCCAGCAGCCTCGGACAGGGGAAAGGCTACACCTTC. This sequence encodes CASSLGQGKGYTF.

This chain uses TRBV7-8 with TRBJ1-1; D is undetermined. Germline CDR1 SGHVS, CDR2 FQNEAQ. The CDR3 contains 13 residues. Trimming took 4 bases from V and 5 from J, leaving 11 bases between them. The CDR3 is CASSSRGNTEAFF. The DNA for the CDR3 is TGTGCCAGCAGCTCTCGAGGGAATACTGAAGCTTTCTTT.

The chain recombines TRBV11-2 with TRBJ1-3, with D maybe TRBD1 (5 bases). The CDR3 spans 15 residues. Per germline, CDR1 SGHAT and CDR2 FQNNGV. V lost 5 bases to trimming and J lost 1 base, with 12 bases between them. The CDR3 region is CASSGGTGSGNTIYF. CDR3 bases: TGTGCCAGCAGCGGAGGGACGGGGTCTGGAAACACCATATATTTT. Based on the CDR3 plus reference TRBV11-2 and TRBJ1-3, the full variable domain is EAGVAQSPRYKIIEKRQSVAFWCNPISGHATLYWYQQILGQGPKLLIQFQNNGVVDDSQLPKDRFSAERLKGVDSTLKIQPAKLEDSAVYLCASSGGTGSGNTIYFGEGSWLTVV.

The rearrangement joins TRBV18 to TRBJ2-7, with D perhaps TRBD1 (6 bases). The CDR3 covers 14 residues. The ends were cut back, 3 bases at V and 5 bases at J, with 14 bases in the middle. From germline, CDR1 is KGHSH and CDR2 LQKENI. CDR3 protein: CASSPGQGIHEQYF. CDR3 nucleotide sequence: TGTGCCAGCTCACCGGGGCAGGGGATCCACGAGCAGTACTTC.

The chain is built from TRBV11-2 and TRBJ2-2; 14 bases are a match to TRBD2. The ends lost 5 bases at V and 8 bases at J; junction bases unmatched: 4. Germline-derived CDR1 and CDR2 are SGHAT and FQNNGV. The length of the CDR3 is 15 residues. CDR3 in DNA: TGTGCCAGCAGCCGAGGGACTAGCGGGAGTGGGGAGCTGTTTTTT. It specifies CASSRGTSGSGELFF. The whole variable domain, filled in from reference TRBV11-2 and TRBJ2-2, reads EAGVAQSPRYKIIEKRQSVAFWCNPISGHATLYWYQQILGQGPKLLIQFQNNGVVDDSQLPKDRFSAERLKGVDSTLKIQPAKLEDSAVYLCASSRGTSGSGELFFGEGSRLTVL.

V is TRBV3-1 (or the pseudogene TRBV3-2) and J is TRBJ1-2, with TRBD1 matching 7 bases. This CDR3 has 14 residues. With V trimmed by 5 bases and J by 2 bases, 5 bases remained unmatched. Germline assignment: CDR1 LGHDT and CDR2 YNNKEL (reference sequence). CDR3 in DNA: TGTGCCAGCAGCTCGACAGGGCGAAACTATGGCTACACCTTC. It translates to CASSSTGRNYGYTF.

The gene calls are TRBV19 and TRBJ1-5, with 10 bases aligning to TRBD1. Germline V gene data show CDR1 as LNHDA and CDR2 as SQIVND (reference sequence). CDR3 length equals 15 residues. The V gene end was trimmed by 4 bases and the J gene end by 7 bases; junction bases not matched to a gene: 7. The CDR3 DNA sequence: TGTGCCAGTAGTAGGACAGGGGGATTGATACAGCCCCAGCATTTT. Encoded protein: CASSRTGGLIQPQHF.

This clone was counted a few times. This chain links TRBV5-1 with TRBJ1-1; the match to TRBD1 covers 7 bases. Trimming removed 5 bases from V and 7 bases from J; junction bases left unmatched: 8. The CDR3 runs 13 residues. CDR1 and CDR2 (germline): SGHRS, YFSETQ. The CDR3 bases are TGCGCCAGCAGTCTAGGGGGCCCTAATGAAGCTTTCTTT. It encodes CASSLGGPNEAFF.

J is TRBJ1-3 and V is TRBV19, with D perhaps TRBD1 (5 bases). The CDR3 is 16 amino acids. V was trimmed by 5 bases and J by 0 bases, leaving 14 bases between them. Per the germline V gene, CDR1 is LNHDA and CDR2 is SQIVND (reference sequence). The CDR3 DNA reads as TGTGCCAGTAGTGTCACGACAGTTCTCTCTGGAAACACCATATATTTT. Residues: CASSVTTVLSGNTIYF.

This CDR3 reads CASTLDRGVGGEQYF. For the CDR3, the DNA is TGTGCCAGTACCCTGGACAGGGGGGTAGGAGGGGAGCAGTACTTC. The rearrangement joins TRBV2 to TRBJ2-7; TRBD1 agrees at 10 bases. The length of the CDR3 is 15 residues. CDR1 is SNHLY and CDR2 is FYNNEI in the germline V gene. Trimming removed 9 bases from V and 7 bases from J; junction bases left unmatched: 15.

V gene TRBV14 combines with J gene TRBJ1-3; maybe TRBD1 (6 bases). From germline, CDR1 is SGHDN and CDR2 FVKESK. There are 14 residues in the CDR3. V was cut by 3 bases and J by 7 bases, with 13 bases left in between. DNA for the CDR3: TGTGCCAGCAGCCACTTTGTTCAGGGGAACACCATATATTTT. Amino acids: CASSHFVQGNTIYF.

This chain links TRBV15 with TRBJ1-4, with 7 nucleotides matching TRBD1. The CDR3 is made up of 15 amino acids. Germline V gene data show CDR1 as LNHNV and CDR2 as YYDKDF (reference sequence). J was trimmed by 5 bases and V by 3 bases; bases with no gene match: 6. CDR3 loop: CATSSLGTENEKLFF. The CDR3 DNA is TGTGCCACCAGCAGTTTGGGGACAGAAAATGAAAAACTGTTTTTT.

This rearrangement joins TRBV9 to TRBJ1-4, with TRBD1 identical over 7 bases. Germline-derived CDR1 and CDR2 are SGDLS and YYNGEE. The V segment lost 7 bases and the J segment 4 bases; nucleotides outside the gene matches: 13. The CDR3 is made up of 16 amino acids. CDR3: CASSNDGTADNEKLFF. DNA of the CDR3: TGTGCCAGCTCAAATGATGGGACAGCGGATAATGAAAAACTGTTTTTT.

The chain uses TRBV29-1 and TRBJ1-4; 9 bases match TRBD1. The germline CDR1 and CDR2 sequences are SQVTM and ANQGSEA. The junction had 8 bases not matched to a gene; V was cut back by 4 bases and J by 8 bases. CDR3 length: 14 residues. The CDR3 DNA reads TGCAGCGTTGTTGTGGGACAGGGAAGGGAAAAACTGTTTTTT. Its protein product is CSVVVGQGREKLFF.

This clone came up once. This rearrangement joins TRBV6-2 or TRBV6-3 to TRBJ1-2; D is perhaps TRBD1 (5 bases). Germline V gene lookup returns CDR1 MNHEY and CDR2 SVGEGT. V was pared by 0 bases and J by 10 bases, with 18 bases between. There are 15 residues in the CDR3. The CDR3: CASSYSLPGQPVYTF. In nucleotides, the CDR3 is TGTGCCAGCAGTTACTCCCTACCAGGGCAACCGGTCTACACCTTC.

V is TRBV19 and J is TRBJ1-6; TRBD1 matches 10 bases. Germline values: CDR1 LNHDA, CDR2 SQIVND (reference sequence). Losses at the gene ends were 5 bases for V and 5 bases for J; bases not matched to a gene: 9. There are 17 residues in the CDR3. The CDR3: CASSQLGQGVHNSPLHF. The CDR3 region has the DNA TGTGCCAGTAGTCAACTCGGACAGGGGGTTCATAATTCACCCCTCCACTTT.

The V and J genes are TRBV5-1 and TRBJ2-2; D is unclear. The CDR3 has 15 residues. Between the trimmed V and J ends, which lost 0 bases and 10 bases, there was a span of 16 bases. The germline V gene has CDR1 SGHRS and CDR2 YFSETQ. This chain's CDR3 is CASSLDRPSVEELFF. CDR3 bases: TGCGCCAGCAGCTTGGACAGACCTTCCGTCGAGGAGCTGTTTTTT.

This chain uses TRBV5-3 with TRBJ1-5; D is uncertain. TRBV5-3 is recorded as an ORF, its role being uncertain. The CDR3 covers 15 residues. Trimming cost V 0 bases and J 0 bases, with 7 bases left between them. The CDR3, as DNA: TGTGCCAGAAGCTTGGCCCCGTATAGCAATCAGCCCCAGCATTTT. Amino acids: CARSLAPYSNQPQHF.

This clone appeared a few times. This chain connects TRBV2 to TRBJ1-6; 7 bases line up with TRBD1. This CDR3 is built from 13 residues. J gave up 8 bases and V 5 bases, and 3 bases lay outside the gene matches. Germline lookup yields CDR1 SNHLY and CDR2 FYNNEI. This chain's CDR3 is CASSRDSDSPLHF. DNA for the CDR3: TGTGCCAGCAGTAGGGACAGCGATTCACCCCTCCACTTT.

This chain connects TRBV5-1 to TRBJ2-7; 8 bases map to TRBD2. With V trimmed by 1 base and J by 5 bases, 11 bases remained unmatched. CDR1 and CDR2 (germline): SGHRS, YFSETQ. The CDR3 runs 16 residues. Written as DNA, the CDR3 is TGCGCCAGCAGCTTGAGGCCGGGACTAGGGGCCCACGAGCAGTACTTC. Translated, it gives CASSLRPGLGAHEQYF.

V usage is TRBV12-5 and J usage is TRBJ1-1, with 8 bases that match TRBD1. Trimming took 3 bases from V and 1 from J; bases not matched to a gene: 4. This CDR3 contains 15 residues. Per the germline V gene, CDR1 is LGHNT and CDR2 is FRNRAP. CDR3 coding DNA: TGTGCTAGTGGTTTTTGGACAGGGCCGAACACTGAAGCTTTCTTT. Protein sequence: CASGFWTGPNTEAFF.

This clone occurred once. V is TRBV14 and J is TRBJ1-2; D may be TRBD1 (6 bases). This CDR3 is built from 15 residues. V lost 4 bases, J lost 5 bases, and 17 bases lay in between. Germline-derived CDR1 and CDR2 are SGHDN and FVKESK. This CDR3 reads CASSPRLTGGYGYTF. Written as DNA, the CDR3 is TGTGCCAGCAGCCCGAGGCTGACAGGCGGATATGGCTACACCTTC.

V gene TRBV7-3 combines with J gene TRBJ2-1, with 11 nucleotides matching TRBD2. Germline V CDR1 and CDR2: SGHTA, FQGTGA. V dropped 4 bases and J dropped 8; count of bases not matched to a gene: 7. CDR3 length: 15 residues. CDR3 sequence reads: CASSSYSGRADEQFF. DNA of the CDR3: TGTGCCAGCAGCTCATATAGCGGGAGGGCTGATGAGCAGTTCTTC.